The clone carrying this T cell receptor beta chain occurred many times. The antigen remains undetermined. These data are taken from a study of breast tumors, draining lymph nodes, adjacent tissues. The study's findings and limits: Tumor T cell lymph node origin was a supported hypothesis, not proven.

CDR1 MNHNS and CDR2 SASEGT come from the germline V gene. This CDR3 has 13 amino acids. V lost 7 bases and J 5 bases, leaving 14 bases between the germline ends. The lymph nodes were axillary draining lymph nodes from breast cancer patients. In TCRdb, the multiplex PCR reads were re-called with MiXCR into one record per CDR3 protein. The sample lists around 300,000 distinct CDR3 sequences, under 35% occurring once. The sequence came from a female donor with breast cancer. Some clones in this sample may be carry-over from other donors' samples. The sequenced material came from axillary lymph node tissue. This chain links TRBV6-1 with TRBJ2-5; D is unresolved. The CDR3 nucleotides are TGTGCCAGCATCGAAGGGCCGCGGGAGACCCAGTACTTC. Translated, it gives CASIEGPRETQYF.